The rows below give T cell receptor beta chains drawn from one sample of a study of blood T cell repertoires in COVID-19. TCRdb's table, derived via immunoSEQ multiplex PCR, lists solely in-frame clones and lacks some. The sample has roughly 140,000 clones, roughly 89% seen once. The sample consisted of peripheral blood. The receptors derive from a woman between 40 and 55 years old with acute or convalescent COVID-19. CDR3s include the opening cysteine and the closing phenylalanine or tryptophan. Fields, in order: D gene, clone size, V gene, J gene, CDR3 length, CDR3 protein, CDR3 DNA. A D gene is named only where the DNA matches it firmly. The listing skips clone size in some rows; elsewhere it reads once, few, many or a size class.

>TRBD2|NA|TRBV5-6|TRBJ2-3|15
CASSLTSGSTDTQYF
TGTGCCAGCAGCTTGACTAGCGGGAGCACAGATACGCAGTATTTT
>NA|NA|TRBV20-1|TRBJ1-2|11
CSTLGGYGYTF
TGCAGTACCCTGGGGGGGTATGGCTACACCTTC
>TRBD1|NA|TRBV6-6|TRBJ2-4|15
CASSYSGTGGNIQYF
TGTGCCAGCAGTTACTCCGGGACAGGGGGAAACATTCAGTACTTC
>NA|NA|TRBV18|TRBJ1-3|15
CASSPGRQMETTIYF
TGTGCCAGCTCACCCGGACGACAGATGGAAACAACCATATATTTT
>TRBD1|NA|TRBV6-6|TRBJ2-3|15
CASSRQGKEADTQYF
TGTGCCAGCAGTCGACAGGGGAAGGAGGCAGATACGCAGTATTTT
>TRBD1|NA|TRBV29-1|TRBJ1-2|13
CSVGPGGSYGYTF
TGCAGCGTCGGGCCAGGGGGGTCCTATGGCTACACCTTC
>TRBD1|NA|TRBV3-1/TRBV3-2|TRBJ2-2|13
CASSLTGVGELFF
TGTGCCAGCAGCCTGACAGGGGTCGGGGAGCTGTTTTTT
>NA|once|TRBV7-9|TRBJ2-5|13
CASSRGAQETQYF
TGTGCCAGCAGCCGGGGGGCGCAAGAGACCCAGTACTTC
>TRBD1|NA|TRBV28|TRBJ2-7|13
CASSSGQGYEQYF
TGTGCCAGCAGTTCGGGACAGGGTTACGAGCAGTACTTC
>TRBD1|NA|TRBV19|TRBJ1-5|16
CASSGGPGTGEQPQHF
TGTGCCAGTAGTGGGGGCCCCGGGACAGGGGAGCAGCCCCAGCATTTT
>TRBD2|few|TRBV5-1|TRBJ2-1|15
CASSLALAGQNEQFF
TGCGCCAGCAGCTTGGCTTTAGCGGGTCAAAATGAGCAGTTCTTC
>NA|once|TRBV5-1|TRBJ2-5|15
CASSPGGQGRETQYF
TGCGCCAGCAGCCCGGGAGGACAGGGACGAGAGACCCAGTACTTC
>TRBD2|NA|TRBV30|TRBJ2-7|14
CAWNLAGPSYEQYF
TGTGCCTGGAATCTAGCGGGACCTTCCTACGAGCAGTACTTC
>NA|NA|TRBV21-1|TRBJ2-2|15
CASSKGGEQDGELFF
TGTGCCAGCAGCAAAGGCGGGGAACAAGACGGGGAGCTGTTTTTT
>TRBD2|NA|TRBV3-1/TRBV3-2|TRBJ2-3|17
CASSGLAGDIVIDTQYF
TGTGCCAGCAGCGGACTAGCGGGAGACATTGTTATAGATACGCAGTATTTT
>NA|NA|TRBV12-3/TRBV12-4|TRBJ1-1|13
CASSYSQNTEAFF
TGTGCCAGCAGTTATAGCCAGAACACTGAGGCTTTCTTT
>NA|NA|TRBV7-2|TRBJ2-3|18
CASSLPGTRRGNTDTQYF
TGTGCCAGCAGCCTACCTGGGACTCGGAGAGGAAATACAGATACGCAGTATTTT
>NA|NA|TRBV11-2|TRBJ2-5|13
CASSFVQQETQYF
TGTGCCAGCAGCTTTGTACAGCAAGAGACCCAGTACTTC
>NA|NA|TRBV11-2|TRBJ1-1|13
CASSLVGSTQAFF
TGTGCCAGCAGCTTAGTCGGGTCGACTCAGGCTTTCTTT
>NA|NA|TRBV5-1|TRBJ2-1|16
CASSYLGAGNYNEQFF
TGCGCCAGCAGCTACCTAGGAGCGGGCAATTACAATGAGCAGTTCTTC
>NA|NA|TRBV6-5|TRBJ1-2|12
CASKDSYYGYTF
TGTGCCAGCAAGGACAGCTACTATGGCTACACCTTC
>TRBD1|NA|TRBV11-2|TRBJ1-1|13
CASSGGQGAEAFF
TGTGCCAGCAGCGGGGGACAGGGCGCTGAAGCTTTCTTT
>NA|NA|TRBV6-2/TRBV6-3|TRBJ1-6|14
CASSSGQYNSPLHF
TGTGCCAGCAGTTCGGGACAATATAATTCACCCCTCCACTTT
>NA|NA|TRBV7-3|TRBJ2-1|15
CASSLSRDSYNEQFF
TGTGCCAGCAGCTTAAGTCGGGACTCCTACAATGAGCAGTTCTTC
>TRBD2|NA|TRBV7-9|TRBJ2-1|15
CASSFPGTNYNEQFF
TGTGCCAGCAGCTTCCCCGGGACTAATTACAATGAGCAGTTCTTC
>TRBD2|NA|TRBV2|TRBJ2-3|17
CASSAWRLEGRATTQYF
TGTGCCAGCAGTGCGTGGAGGCTAGAGGGGAGGGCGACTACGCAGTATTTT
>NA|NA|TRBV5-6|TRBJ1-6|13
CASSFNAAQALHF
TGTGCCAGCAGCTTTAACGCGGCACAGGCCCTCCACTTT
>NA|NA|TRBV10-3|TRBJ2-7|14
CAISDEAGLGEQYF
TGTGCCATCAGTGACGAAGCGGGCTTAGGGGAGCAGTACTTC
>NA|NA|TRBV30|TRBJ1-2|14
CAWSVLGGGYGYTF
TGTGCCTGGAGTGTACTGGGGGGAGGGTATGGCTACACCTTC
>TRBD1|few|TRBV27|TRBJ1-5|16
CASSSGMSGGNQPQHF
TGTGCCAGCAGTTCGGGAATGTCAGGGGGGAATCAGCCCCAGCATTTT
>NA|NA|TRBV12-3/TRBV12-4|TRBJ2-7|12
CASSLEGDEQYF
TGTGCCAGCAGTTTGGAAGGGGACGAGCAGTACTTC
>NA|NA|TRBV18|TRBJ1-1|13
CASSPGLNTEAFF
TGTGCCAGCTCACCAGGGCTGAACACTGAAGCTTTCTTT
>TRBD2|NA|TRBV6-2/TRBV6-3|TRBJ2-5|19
CASSYSLTPWRGGQETQYF
TGTGCCAGCAGTTACTCCCTGACCCCTTGGCGGGGGGGCCAAGAGACCCAGTACTTC
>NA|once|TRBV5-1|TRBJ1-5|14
CASSRGAGDQPQHF
TGCGCCAGCAGCCGGGGGGCGGGCGATCAGCCCCAGCATTTT
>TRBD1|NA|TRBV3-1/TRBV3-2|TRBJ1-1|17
CASSQAPRQDRDTEAFF
TGTGCCAGCAGCCAAGCCCCCCGACAGGACAGGGACACTGAAGCTTTCTTT
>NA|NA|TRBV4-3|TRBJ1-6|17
CASSQDRRTSYNSPLHF
TGCGCCAGCAGCCAAGATAGGAGGACCTCCTATAATTCACCCCTCCACTTT
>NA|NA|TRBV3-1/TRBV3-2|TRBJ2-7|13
CASSQGGAYEQYF
TGTGCCAGCAGCCAGGGAGGTGCCTACGAGCAGTACTTC
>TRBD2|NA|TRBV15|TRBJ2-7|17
CATRPALSGRGWDEQYF
TGTGCCACCCGACCCGCCCTAAGCGGGAGGGGTTGGGACGAGCAGTACTTC
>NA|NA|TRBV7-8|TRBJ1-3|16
CASSLDTGISGNTIYF
TGTGCCAGCAGCTTAGATACAGGAATCTCTGGAAACACCATATATTTT
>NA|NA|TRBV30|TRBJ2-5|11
CAWRAEETQYF
TGTGCCTGGAGGGCGGAAGAGACCCAGTACTTC
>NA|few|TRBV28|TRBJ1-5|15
CASSFPDSLNQPQHF
TGTGCCAGCAGTTTCCCGGACAGCCTCAATCAGCCCCAGCATTTT
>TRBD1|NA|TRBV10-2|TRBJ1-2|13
CASRSTGEDGYTF
TGCGCCAGCAGGTCGACAGGGGAGGATGGCTACACCTTC
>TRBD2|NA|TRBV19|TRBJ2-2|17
CASRASGLKRNTGELFF
TGTGCCAGTAGAGCTAGCGGTCTCAAACGGAACACCGGGGAGCTGTTTTTT
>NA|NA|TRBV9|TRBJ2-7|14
CASSVGGGFYEQYF
TGTGCCAGCAGCGTAGGTGGAGGGTTCTACGAGCAGTACTTC
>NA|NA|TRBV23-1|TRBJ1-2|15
CASSQSSSGRDGYTF
TGCGCCAGCAGTCAATCATCATCAGGAAGAGATGGCTACACCTTC
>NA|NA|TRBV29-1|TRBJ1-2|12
CSVEGGYYGYTF
TGCAGCGTTGAGGGCGGGTACTATGGCTACACCTTC
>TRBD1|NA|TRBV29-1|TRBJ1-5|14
CSVGTGSGNQPQHF
TGCAGCGTTGGGACAGGGTCCGGCAATCAGCCCCAGCATTTT
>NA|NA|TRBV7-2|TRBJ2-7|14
CASSFGGASYEQYF
TGTGCCAGCAGCTTTGGGGGGGCCTCCTACGAGCAGTACTTC
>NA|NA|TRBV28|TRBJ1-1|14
CASSFETANTEAFF
TGTGCCAGCAGTTTCGAAACAGCGAACACTGAAGCTTTCTTT
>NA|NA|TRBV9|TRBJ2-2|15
CASSDGGQGTGELFF
TGTGCCAGCAGCGACGGGGGGCAGGGGACCGGGGAGCTGTTTTTT
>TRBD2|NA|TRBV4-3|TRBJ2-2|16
CASSQVEGRATGELFF
TGCGCCAGCAGCCAAGTTGAGGGGAGGGCCACCGGGGAGCTGTTTTTT
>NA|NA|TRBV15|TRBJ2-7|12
CATSEVGDEQYF
TGTGCCACCAGCGAGGTAGGGGACGAGCAGTACTTC
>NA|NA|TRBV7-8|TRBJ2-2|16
CASSLVRVPNTGELFF
TGTGCCAGCAGCTTAGTGCGGGTACCGAACACCGGGGAGCTGTTTTTT
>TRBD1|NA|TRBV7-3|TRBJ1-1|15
CASSQQGALNTEAFF
TGTGCCAGCAGCCAACAGGGGGCTTTGAACACTGAAGCTTTCTTT
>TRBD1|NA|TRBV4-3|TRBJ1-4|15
CASSQATGGGEKLFF
TGCGCCAGCAGCCAAGCGACAGGGGGAGGTGAAAAACTGTTTTTT
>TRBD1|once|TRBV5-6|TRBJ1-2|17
CASSPHEGGRITGGYTF
TGTGCCAGCAGCCCCCATGAAGGGGGCCGAATTACGGGTGGCTACACCTTC
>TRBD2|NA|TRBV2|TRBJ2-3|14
CASSGLANTDTQYF
TGTGCCAGCAGTGGACTAGCGAACACAGATACGCAGTATTTT
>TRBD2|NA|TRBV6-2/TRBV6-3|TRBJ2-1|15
CASSSLAGSYNEQFF
TGTGCCAGCAGTTCACTAGCGGGCTCCTACAATGAGCAGTTCTTC
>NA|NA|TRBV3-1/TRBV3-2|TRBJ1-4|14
CASSQVGVDEKLFF
TGTGCCAGCAGCCAAGTAGGGGTGGATGAAAAACTGTTTTTT